Below, one T cell receptor beta chain is given with its context. The antigen remains undetermined. Researchers used genomic DNA as the template to profile TCR beta VDJ and CDR3. In TCRdb, the reads were re-called with MiXCR into one record per CDR3 protein. This table has approximately 81,000 distinct CDR3 sequences, approximately 45% appearing once. The sample comes from a study of CD8+CD57+ T cells in acquired aplastic anemia. Whole-study results and caveats: Some 28 sequences, all CD8+ CDR3, were shared between patients and controls.

Trimming took 6 bases from V and 0 from J; bases not matched to a gene: 5. This CDR3 comprises 15 residues. CDR1 is SGHRS, CDR2 YFSETQ, per germline. The V call is TRBV5-1, the J call TRBJ2-3; 9 bases align to TRBD2. This sequence originates from a human donor in good health, serving as a control. Sequencing input: sorted CD4+, CD8+, or CD8+CD57+ T cells (not recorded which) from PBMCs. CDR3 sequence (DNA): TGCGCCAGCATACTGACTAGCGGAAGCACAGATACGCAGTATTTT. This sequence encodes CASILTSGSTDTQYF. Using reference TRBV5-1 and TRBJ2-3 for the parts outside the CDR3, the full variable domain is KAGVTQTPRYLIKTRGQQVTLSCSPISGHRSVSWYQQTPGQGLQFLFEYFSETQRNKGNFPGRFSGRQFSNSRSEMNVSTLELGDSALYLCASILTSGSTDTQYFGPGTRLTVL.